This note documents a single TCR beta chain sequence. Its antigen is undetermined. This specimen comes from a study of post-analysis software for immune sequencing data. Overall study: Relapsing-remitting, secondary progressive and progressive-relapsing forms made up the multiple sclerosis disease courses.

The study, taken as a whole, reports: Higher frequency in patients than in controls was seen for 5 or 6 TRBV segments, with TRBV5-6, TRBV5-1 and TRBV20-1 among them. The study found significantly lower normalized Chao1 diversity in multiple sclerosis patients than in controls.

Germline lookup yields CDR1 SGDLS and CDR2 YYNGEE. Trimming removed 3 bases at V and 0 bases at J, with 9 bases between. This CDR3 contains 15 residues. Unique molecular identifiers were built into the TCR beta cDNA libraries. T cells, roughly 1 to 10 million of them, yielded roughly 470,000 cDNA molecules. TCRdb re-analysed the PCR reads in MiXCR, keeping a single row per CDR3 protein. Here the sample spans more than 500,000 distinct CDR3 sequences, around a third being singletons. The TCR comes from a girl aged 2 to 17 with multiple sclerosis. The sequencing input was blood. V is TRBV9 and J is TRBJ2-2, with a weak D call TRBD2 (5 bases). CDR3 protein: CASSASGANTGELFF. CDR3 sequence (DNA): TGTGCCAGCAGCGCCAGCGGCGCGAACACCGGGGAGCTGTTTTTT.